Listed below are T cell receptor beta chains from one sample, sequenced in a study of T cells in localized non-small cell lung cancer. Data came from immunoSEQ multiplex PCR; TCRdb stores just in-frame clones and leaves some out. The data show around 40,000 clones, about 88% seen once. This specimen consisted of peripheral blood, obtained before any cancer treatment. All receptors derive from a woman aged 18 to 55 with stage III lung adenocarcinoma. The conserved cysteine and the conserved F or W are not part of the CDR3 here. A D gene is named only where the DNA matches it firmly.

v_call	j_call	d_call	cdr3_aa
TRBV5-6	TRBJ1-1	.	ASILAGSAEAF
TRBV4-2	TRBJ2-3	TRBD2	ASSQEGLAGRADTQY
TRBV2	TRBJ1-2	TRBD1	ASSEQGAYGYT
TRBV7-8	TRBJ1-5	.	ASSLGSQLGNQPQH
TRBV7-2	TRBJ2-5	.	ASSLWTGRNLQETQY
TRBV10-3	TRBJ2-2	.	AISGGPGELF
TRBV7-8	TRBJ1-2	TRBD1	ASSRGQGDLYGYT
TRBV7-9	TRBJ1-6	.	ASSLGQDNSPLH
TRBV4-2	TRBJ1-5	TRBD1	ASSQAGTGNMPQH
TRBV6-5	TRBJ2-2	.	ASLDGNTGELF
TRBV6-6	TRBJ1-5	.	ASVGRDREGQPQH
TRBV4-1	TRBJ2-2	TRBD2	ASSQGLAAQTGELF
TRBV4-1	.	TRBD1	ASSPGQGAYEQY
TRBV5-1	TRBJ2-7	TRBD1	ASSSGTGLGEQY
TRBV6-1	TRBJ1-6	.	ASITQNNSPLH
TRBV28	TRBJ1-1	.	ASSSIGQRGRTEAF
TRBV7-8	TRBJ2-6	.	ASSLGWRGGGANVLT
TRBV5-6	TRBJ2-3	TRBD1	ASSLKGASITDTQY
TRBV2	TRBJ1-5	.	ASSLQGSQPQH
TRBV4-1	TRBJ2-1	TRBD2	ASSQVGAGGYNEQF
TRBV25-1	TRBJ2-1	.	ASSEGSEQF
TRBV6-5	TRBJ1-5	TRBD1	ASSWGQGNNQPQH
TRBV5-1	TRBJ1-2	.	ASSLLPGQPYGYT
TRBV7-9	TRBJ1-6	TRBD1	ASSLDPGTGYSPLH
TRBV2	TRBJ2-1	TRBD2	ASTHGASGTYNEQF
TRBV15	TRBJ1-2	.	ATSREIEGYT
TRBV7-9	TRBJ2-2	.	ASSSLYGELF
TRBV27	TRBJ1-3	.	ASTSVGNTIY
TRBV18	TRBJ2-1	TRBD2	ASSARLAGGYSYNEQF
TRBV7-2	TRBJ1-5	TRBD1	ASSLVAGGGVGNQPQH